Sequencing of this T cell receptor (beta chain) was carried out in a study of CD8 T cells in ankylosing spondylitis. Study observations and caveats: Disease-linked clones reportedly showed significant enrichment in matched ankylosing spondylitis synovial fluid. Earlier authors reported some of these motif variants in reactive arthritis synovial fluid and blood.

Construction of TCR beta libraries was performed using quantitative 5'-RACE with molecular barcodes. A single record per CDR3 protein comes from TCRdb applying MiXCR to the 5' RACE reads. The table has approximately 46,000 distinct CDR3 sequences, roughly 9.6% seen once. There are many counts of this clonotype. Its antigen is still unknown. The germline V and J ends were trimmed by 4 bases and 6 bases, with 10 bases remaining between them. Per the germline V gene, CDR1 is SGHRS and CDR2 is YFSETQ. This CDR3 is built from 13 residues. The sample was blood, either unsorted or a sorted T cell fraction (not recorded which). V usage is TRBV5-1 and J usage is TRBJ2-2; D is perhaps TRBD2 (5 bases). This TCR was sampled from a male donor with ankylosing spondylitis or in good health (not recorded which). The CDR3 region is CASSIDGAGELFF. CDR3 bases: TGCGCCAGCAGCATAGACGGGGCCGGGGAGCTGTTTTTT. Drawing the rest from reference TRBV5-1 and TRBJ2-2, the complete variable domain is KAGVTQTPRYLIKTRGQQVTLSCSPISGHRSVSWYQQTPGQGLQFLFEYFSETQRNKGNFPGRFSGRQFSNSRSEMNVSTLELGDSALYLCASSIDGAGELFFGEGSRLTVL.